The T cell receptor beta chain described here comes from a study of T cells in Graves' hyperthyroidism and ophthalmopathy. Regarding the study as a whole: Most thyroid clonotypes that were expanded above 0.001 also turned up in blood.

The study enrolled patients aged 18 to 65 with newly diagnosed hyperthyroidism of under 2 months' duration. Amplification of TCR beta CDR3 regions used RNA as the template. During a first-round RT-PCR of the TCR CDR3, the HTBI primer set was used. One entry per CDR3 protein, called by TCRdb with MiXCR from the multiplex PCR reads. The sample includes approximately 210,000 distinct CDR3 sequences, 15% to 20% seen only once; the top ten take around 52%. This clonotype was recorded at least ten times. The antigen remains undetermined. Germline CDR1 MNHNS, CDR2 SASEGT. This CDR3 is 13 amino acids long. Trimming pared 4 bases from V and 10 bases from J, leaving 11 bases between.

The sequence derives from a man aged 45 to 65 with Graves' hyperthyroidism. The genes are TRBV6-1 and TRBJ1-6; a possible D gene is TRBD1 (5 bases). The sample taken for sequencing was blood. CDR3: CASSAAGDSPLHF. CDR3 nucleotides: TGTGCCAGCAGTGCCGCGGGGGACTCACCCCTCCACTTT.